This TCR beta chain emerged from a study of T cell responses to AZD1222 COVID-19 vaccine. Overall study findings and caveats: Spike-specific TCRs gained breadth and depth after people received two AZD1222 doses. Baseline antibody screening turned up just a handful of seropositive AZD1222 recipients.

Sequenced by immunoSEQ multiplex PCR; TCRdb stores in-frame clones only, minus some. The sample lists 100,000 to 150,000 clones, about 90% occurring once. This CDR3 is built from 14 residues. Germline trimming cut 6 bases from V and 0 bases from J; bases unmatched to any gene: 5. Germline V CDR1 and CDR2: SGHRS, YFSETQ. The count of this clone is one. Its target is unknown. The rearrangement joins TRBV5-1 to TRBJ1-1; 7 nucleotides match TRBD1. The receptor comes from an adult who received the AZD1222 COVID-19 vaccine. The sequenced sample was peripheral blood, obtained 28 days after the second AZD1222 dose. The CDR3 DNA reads TGCGCCAGCATATCCGGGACAGTGAACACTGAAGCTTTCTTT. This gives the protein CASISGTVNTEAFF.